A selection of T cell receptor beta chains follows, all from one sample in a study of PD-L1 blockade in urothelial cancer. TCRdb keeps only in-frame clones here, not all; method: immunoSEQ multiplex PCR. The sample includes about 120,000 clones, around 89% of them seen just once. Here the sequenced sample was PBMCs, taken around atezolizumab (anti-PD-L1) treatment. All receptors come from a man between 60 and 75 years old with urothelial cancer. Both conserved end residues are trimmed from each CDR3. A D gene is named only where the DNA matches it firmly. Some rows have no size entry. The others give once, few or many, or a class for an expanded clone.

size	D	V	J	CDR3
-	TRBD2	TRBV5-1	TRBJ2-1	ASSPLAGGVGEQF
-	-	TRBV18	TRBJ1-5	ASSPPGLNQPQH
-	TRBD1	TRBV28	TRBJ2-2	ASKSQGAGELF
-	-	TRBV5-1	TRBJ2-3	ASIAGPSTDTQY
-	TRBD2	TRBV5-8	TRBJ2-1	ASSIGTSGYNEQF
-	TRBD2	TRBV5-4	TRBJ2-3	ASSRGLAGADTQY
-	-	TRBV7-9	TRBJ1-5	ASSLGQYGQPQH
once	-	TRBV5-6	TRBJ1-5	ASSLGPLSNQPQH
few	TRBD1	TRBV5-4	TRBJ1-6	ASSYTGANSPLH
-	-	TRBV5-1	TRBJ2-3	ASSPVGSSTDTQY
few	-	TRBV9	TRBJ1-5	ASSAPGPGQPQH
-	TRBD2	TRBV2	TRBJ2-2	ASTVLAGGTGELF
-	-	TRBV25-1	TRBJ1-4	ASTRKLF
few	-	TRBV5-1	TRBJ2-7	ASSLEESHEQY
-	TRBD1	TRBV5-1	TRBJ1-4	ASSWPGTGGWEKLF
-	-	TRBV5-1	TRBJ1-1	ASQQGSATEAF
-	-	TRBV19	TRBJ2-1	ASSITAGPYNEQF
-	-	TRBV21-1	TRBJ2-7	ASSNHHAQRRAYEQY
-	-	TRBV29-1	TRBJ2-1	RTEGARNEQF
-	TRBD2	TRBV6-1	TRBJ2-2	ASSEGAGGPGELF
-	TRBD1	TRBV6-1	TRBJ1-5	ASIRQGTNQPQH
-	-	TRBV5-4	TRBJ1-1	ASSFDPYDTEAF
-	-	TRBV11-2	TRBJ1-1	ASSPPAGWNTEAF
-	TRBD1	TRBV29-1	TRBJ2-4	SVNTGARAKNIQY
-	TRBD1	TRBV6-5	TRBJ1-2	ASSSTGVNYGYT
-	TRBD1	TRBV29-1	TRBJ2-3	SVARDRAADTQY
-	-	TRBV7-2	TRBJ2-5	ASGSGETQY
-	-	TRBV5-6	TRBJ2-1	ASSSKRVGYNEQF
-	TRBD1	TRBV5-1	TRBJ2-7	ASSTGKTGGDEQY
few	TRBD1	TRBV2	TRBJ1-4	ASIMDRGNEKLF
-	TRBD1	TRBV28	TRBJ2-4	ATWTGGNLAKNIQY
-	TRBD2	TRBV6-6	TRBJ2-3	ASSPTSGGSTDTQY
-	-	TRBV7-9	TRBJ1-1	ASSLEPGTEAF
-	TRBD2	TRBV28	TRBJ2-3	ASSSASAGELDTQY
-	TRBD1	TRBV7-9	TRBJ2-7	ASSPGGYEQY
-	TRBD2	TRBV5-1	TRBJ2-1	ASSGTSNSYNEQF
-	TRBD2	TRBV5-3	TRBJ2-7	ARSLSLAAYEQY
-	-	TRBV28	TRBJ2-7	ASFGTPSYEQY
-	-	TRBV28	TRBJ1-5	ASSESNQPQH
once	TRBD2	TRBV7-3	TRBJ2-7	ASSLSGGYEQY
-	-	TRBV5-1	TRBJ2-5	ASSLGVAVRETQY
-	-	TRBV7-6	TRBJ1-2	ASSPRTGSTDGYT
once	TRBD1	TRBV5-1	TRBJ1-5	ASSSGTGIQPQH
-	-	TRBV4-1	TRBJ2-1	ASSQESSGNEQF
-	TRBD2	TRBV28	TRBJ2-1	ASSLRLAGGDEQF
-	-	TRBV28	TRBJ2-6	ASSPTGSGANVLT
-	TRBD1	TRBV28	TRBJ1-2	ASRGGTGGYGYT
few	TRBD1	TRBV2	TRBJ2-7	ASSLGTGGPEQY
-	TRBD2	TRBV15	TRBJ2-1	ATSRSTGGYNEQF
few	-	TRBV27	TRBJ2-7	ASSSAYEQY
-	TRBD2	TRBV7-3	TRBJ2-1	ASSWGLANEQF
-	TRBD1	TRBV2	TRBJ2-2	ASSETTGAGTGELF
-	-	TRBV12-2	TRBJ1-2	ASRLQGANYGYT
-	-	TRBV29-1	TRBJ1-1	SEKTASEAF
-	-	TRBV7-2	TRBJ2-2	ASSPGTGELF
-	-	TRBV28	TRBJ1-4	AGGAGGAVF
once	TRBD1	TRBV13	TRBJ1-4	ASSRDRGGKLF
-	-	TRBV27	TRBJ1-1	ASSLREEGTEAF
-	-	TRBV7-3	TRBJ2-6	ASSLGSGANVLT
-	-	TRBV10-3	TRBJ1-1	AIGYNRDEAF